This TCR beta chain was sequenced during a study of blood T cell repertoires in COVID-19. As for the study in general: Donors in the United States, Italy and Spain gave samples during acute or convalescent COVID-19. PBMCs, B-cell-depleted T cells, or T cells were the source of the cDNA or gDNA that made up the material.

Authors' processing steps: It was from reference gene primer amplification that nucleated cell counts were estimated. The method was immunoSEQ multiplex PCR; TCRdb's version includes in-frame clones alone and lacks a portion of them. D and trimming were read from the DNA, whereas the V and J calls and clone size are those reported in that table. The sample lists around 250,000 clones; about 89% were seen once. The CDR3 contains 12 residues. The germline V gene encodes CDR1 MNHNS and CDR2 SASEGT. The V gene lost 2 bases and the J gene lost 5 bases, with 6 bases spanning the gap. Sequencing used peripheral blood. The genes are TRBV6-1 and TRBJ1-1, with a tentative D call TRBD1 (6 bases). The clonotype was recovered from a woman between 55 and 75 years old who had recovered from COVID-19. The CDR3 sequence: CASSEQGTEAFF. The CDR3 DNA reads as TGTGCCAGCAGTGAACAGGGGACTGAAGCTTTCTTT.